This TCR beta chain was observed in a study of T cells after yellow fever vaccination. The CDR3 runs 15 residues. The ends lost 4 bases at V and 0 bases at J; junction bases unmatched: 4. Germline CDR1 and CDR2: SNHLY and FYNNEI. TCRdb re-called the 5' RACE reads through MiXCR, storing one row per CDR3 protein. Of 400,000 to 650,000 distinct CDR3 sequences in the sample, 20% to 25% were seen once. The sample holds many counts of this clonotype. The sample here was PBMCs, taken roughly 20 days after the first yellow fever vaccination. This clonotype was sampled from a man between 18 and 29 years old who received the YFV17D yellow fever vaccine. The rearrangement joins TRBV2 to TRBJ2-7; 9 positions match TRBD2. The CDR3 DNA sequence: TGTGCCAGCAGTGCCCTAGCGGGGACCTCCTACGAGCAGTACTTC. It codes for CASSALAGTSYEQYF.